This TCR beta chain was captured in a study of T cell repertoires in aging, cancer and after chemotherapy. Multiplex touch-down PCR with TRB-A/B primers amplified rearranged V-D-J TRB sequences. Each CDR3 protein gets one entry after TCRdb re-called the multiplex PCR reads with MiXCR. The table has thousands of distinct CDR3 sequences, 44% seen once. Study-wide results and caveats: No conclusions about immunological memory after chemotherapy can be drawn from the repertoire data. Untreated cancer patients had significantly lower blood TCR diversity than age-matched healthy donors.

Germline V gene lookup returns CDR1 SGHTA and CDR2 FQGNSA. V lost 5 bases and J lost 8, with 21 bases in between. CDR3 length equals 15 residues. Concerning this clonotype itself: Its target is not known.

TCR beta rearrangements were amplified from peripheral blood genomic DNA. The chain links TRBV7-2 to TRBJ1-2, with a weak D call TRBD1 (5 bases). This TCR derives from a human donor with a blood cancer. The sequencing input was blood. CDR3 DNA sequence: TGTGCCAGCAGCACTCCAAGGGAGGGGCTTTGGGGCTACACCTTC. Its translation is CASSTPREGLWGYTF.